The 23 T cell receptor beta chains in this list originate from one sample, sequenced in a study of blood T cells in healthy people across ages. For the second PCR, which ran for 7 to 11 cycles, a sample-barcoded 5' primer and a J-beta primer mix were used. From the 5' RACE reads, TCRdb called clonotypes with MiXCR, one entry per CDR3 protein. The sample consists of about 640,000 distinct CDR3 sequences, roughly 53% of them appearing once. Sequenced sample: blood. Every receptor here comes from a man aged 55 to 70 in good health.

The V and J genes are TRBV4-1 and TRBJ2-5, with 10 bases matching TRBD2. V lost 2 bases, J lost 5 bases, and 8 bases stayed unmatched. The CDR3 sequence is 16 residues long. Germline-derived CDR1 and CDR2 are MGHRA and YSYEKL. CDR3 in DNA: TGCGCCAGCAGCCAACCCGGGACTAGCGACTATGAGACCCAGTACTTC. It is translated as CASSQPGTSDYETQYF.

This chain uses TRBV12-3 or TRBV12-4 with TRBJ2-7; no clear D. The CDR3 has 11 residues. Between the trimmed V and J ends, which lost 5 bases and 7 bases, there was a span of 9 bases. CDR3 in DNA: TGTGCCAGCAGTCCCACGGTTGAGCAGTACTTC. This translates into CASSPTVEQYF.

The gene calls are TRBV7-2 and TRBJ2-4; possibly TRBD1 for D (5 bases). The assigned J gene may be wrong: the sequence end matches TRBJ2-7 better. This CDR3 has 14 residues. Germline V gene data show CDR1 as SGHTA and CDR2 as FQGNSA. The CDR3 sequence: CASSFRRAVNEQYF. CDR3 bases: TGTGCCAGCAGCTTCCGCAGGGCGGTCAACGAGCAGTACTTC.

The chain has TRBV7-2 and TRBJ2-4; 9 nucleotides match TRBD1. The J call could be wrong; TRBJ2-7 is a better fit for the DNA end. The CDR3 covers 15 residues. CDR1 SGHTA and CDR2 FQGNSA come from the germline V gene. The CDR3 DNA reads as TGTGCCAGCAGCTTAGTTGGGACAGGGCACTACGAGCAGTACTTC. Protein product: CASSLVGTGHYEQYF.

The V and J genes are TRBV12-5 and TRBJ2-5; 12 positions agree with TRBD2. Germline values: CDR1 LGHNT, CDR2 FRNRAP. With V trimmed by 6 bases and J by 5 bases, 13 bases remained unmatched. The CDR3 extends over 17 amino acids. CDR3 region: CASGRPGLAGLRETQYF. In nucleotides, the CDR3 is TGTGCTAGTGGCCGACCCGGACTAGCGGGGCTGAGGGAGACCCAGTACTTC.

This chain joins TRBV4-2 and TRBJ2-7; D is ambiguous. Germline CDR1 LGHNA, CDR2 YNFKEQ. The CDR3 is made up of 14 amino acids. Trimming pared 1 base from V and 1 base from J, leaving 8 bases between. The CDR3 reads CASSQAAGSYEQYF. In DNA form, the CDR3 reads TGTGCCAGCAGCCAAGCAGCCGGATCCTACGAGCAGTACTTC.

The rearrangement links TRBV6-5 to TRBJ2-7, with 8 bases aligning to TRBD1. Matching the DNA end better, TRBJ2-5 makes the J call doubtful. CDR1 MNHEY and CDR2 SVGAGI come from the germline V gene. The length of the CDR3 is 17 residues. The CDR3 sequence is CASSYSTGAGLGETQYF. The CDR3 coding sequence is TGTGCCAGCAGTTACTCGACAGGGGCTGGACTGGGAGAGACCCAGTACTTC.

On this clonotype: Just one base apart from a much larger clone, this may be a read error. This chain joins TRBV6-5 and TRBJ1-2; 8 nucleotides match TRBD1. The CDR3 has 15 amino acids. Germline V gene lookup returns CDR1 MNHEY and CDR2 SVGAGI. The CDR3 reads CASSPPGQGFYDYTF. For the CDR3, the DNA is TGTGCCAGCAGTCCTCCCGGACAGGGTTTCTATGACTACACCTTC.

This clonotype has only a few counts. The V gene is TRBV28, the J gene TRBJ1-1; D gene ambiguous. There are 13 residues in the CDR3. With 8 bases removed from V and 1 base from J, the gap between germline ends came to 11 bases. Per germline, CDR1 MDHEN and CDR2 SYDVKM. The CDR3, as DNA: TGTGCCAGCTCGCGGGGTCCGAACACTGAAGCTTTCTTT. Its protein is CASSRGPNTEAFF.

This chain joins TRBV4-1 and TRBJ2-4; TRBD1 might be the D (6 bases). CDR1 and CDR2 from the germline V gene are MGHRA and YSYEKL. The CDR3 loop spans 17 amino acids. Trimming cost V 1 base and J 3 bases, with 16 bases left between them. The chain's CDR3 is CASSQVGGGEVKNIQYF. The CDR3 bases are TGCGCCAGCAGCCAAGTCGGTGGGGGCGAGGTCAAAAACATTCAGTACTTC.

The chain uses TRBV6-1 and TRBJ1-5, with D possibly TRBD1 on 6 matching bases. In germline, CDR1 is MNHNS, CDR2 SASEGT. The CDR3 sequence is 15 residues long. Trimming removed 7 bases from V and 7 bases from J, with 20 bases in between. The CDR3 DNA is TGTGCCAGCACGGCAGGGGTGGGAGTAGGGCAGCCCCAGCATTTT. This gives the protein CASTAGVGVGQPQHF.

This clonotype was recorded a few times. CDR3 amino acids: CASSQEVSSGIINEQFF. The CDR3 bases are TGCGCCAGCAGCCAAGAGGTTAGTAGCGGGATCATCAATGAGCAGTTCTTC. The chain combines TRBV4-1 with TRBJ2-1; 8 bases match TRBD2. The V and J ends lost 0 bases and 6 bases, in that order; junction bases with no gene match: 10. The CDR3 has 17 residues. Per the germline V gene, CDR1 is MGHRA and CDR2 is YSYEKL.

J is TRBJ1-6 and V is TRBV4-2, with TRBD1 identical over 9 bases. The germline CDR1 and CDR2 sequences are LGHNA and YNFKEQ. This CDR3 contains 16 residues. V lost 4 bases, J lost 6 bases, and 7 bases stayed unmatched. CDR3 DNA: TGTGCCAGCAGCCTCCTGGACAGGGGCCTTAATTCACCCCTCCACTTT. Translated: CASSLLDRGLNSPLHF.

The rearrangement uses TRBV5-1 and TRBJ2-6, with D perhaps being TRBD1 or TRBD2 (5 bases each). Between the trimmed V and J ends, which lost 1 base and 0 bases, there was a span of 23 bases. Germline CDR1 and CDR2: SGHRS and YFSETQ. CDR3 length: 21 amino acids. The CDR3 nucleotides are TGCGCCAGCAGCTTGCCCCGGGGTCTAACCCAGGACAACTCTGGGGCCAACGTCCTGACTTTC. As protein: CASSLPRGLTQDNSGANVLTF.

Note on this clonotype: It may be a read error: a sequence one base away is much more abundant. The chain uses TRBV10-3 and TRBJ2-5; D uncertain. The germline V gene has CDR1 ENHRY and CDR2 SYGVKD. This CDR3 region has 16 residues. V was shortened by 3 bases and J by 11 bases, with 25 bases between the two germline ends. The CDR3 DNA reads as TGTGCCATCAGTGAAACACAACGAGGTGGCTACAATGAGCAGTACTTC. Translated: CAISETQRGGYNEQYF.

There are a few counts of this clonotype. CDR3 coding DNA: TGTGCCAGCAGCTTAGTTGGTCAAACCCAAGAGACCCAGTACTTC. Its protein product is CASSLVGQTQETQYF. The chain has TRBV7-2 and TRBJ2-5; D unresolved. The germline gives CDR1 SGHTA, CDR2 FQGNSA. Trimming took 1 base from V and 1 from J, leaving 10 bases between them. The CDR3 has 15 residues.

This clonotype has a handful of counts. In DNA, the CDR3 is TGCGCCAGCAGCTTGTTGCCGGGACTGAGCCAAGAGACCCAGTACTTC. Encoded protein: CASSLLPGLSQETQYF. V usage is TRBV5-1 and J usage is TRBJ2-5; maybe TRBD2 (6 bases). Germline V CDR1 and CDR2: SGHRS, YFSETQ. The germline V and J ends were trimmed by 1 base and 1 base, with 14 bases remaining between them. There are 16 residues in the CDR3. Complete variable domain (other parts from reference TRBV5-1 and TRBJ2-5): KAGVTQTPRYLIKTRGQQVTLSCSPISGHRSVSWYQQTPGQGLQFLFEYFSETQRNKGNFPGRFSGRQFSNSRSEMNVSTLELGDSALYLCASSLLPGLSQETQYFGPGTRLLVL.

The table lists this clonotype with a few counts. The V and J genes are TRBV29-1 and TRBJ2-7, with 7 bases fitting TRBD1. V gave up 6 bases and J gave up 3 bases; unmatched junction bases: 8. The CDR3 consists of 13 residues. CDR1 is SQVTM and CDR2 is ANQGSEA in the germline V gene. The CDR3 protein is CSVAPTGNYEQYF. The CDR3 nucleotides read TGCAGCGTCGCCCCGACAGGGAACTACGAGCAGTACTTC.

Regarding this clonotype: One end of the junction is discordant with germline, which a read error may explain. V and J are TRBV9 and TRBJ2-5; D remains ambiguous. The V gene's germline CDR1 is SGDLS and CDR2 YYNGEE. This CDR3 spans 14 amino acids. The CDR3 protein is CASSVAGNQEIQYF. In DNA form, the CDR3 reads TGTGCCAGCAGCGTAGCTGGGAACCAAGAGATCCAGTACTTC.

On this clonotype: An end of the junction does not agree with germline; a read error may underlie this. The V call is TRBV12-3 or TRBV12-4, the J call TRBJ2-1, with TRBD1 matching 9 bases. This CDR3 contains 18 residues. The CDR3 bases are TGTGCCAGCAGTTCCCGGACCACCGGGACAGGGCTATCCAATGGGCAGTTCTTC. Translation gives CASSSRTTGTGLSNGQFF.

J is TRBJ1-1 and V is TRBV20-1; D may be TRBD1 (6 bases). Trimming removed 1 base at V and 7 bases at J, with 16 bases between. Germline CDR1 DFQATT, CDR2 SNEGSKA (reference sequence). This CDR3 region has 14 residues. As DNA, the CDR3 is TGCAGTGCTAGAGCGGCCAGGGGAGTCGGTGAAGCTTTCTTT. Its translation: CSARAARGVGEAFF.

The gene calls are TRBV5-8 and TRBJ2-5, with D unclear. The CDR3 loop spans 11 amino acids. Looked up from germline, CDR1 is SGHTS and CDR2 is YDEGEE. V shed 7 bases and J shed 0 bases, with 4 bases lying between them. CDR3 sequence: CASAYQETQYF. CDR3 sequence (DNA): TGTGCCAGCGCTTACCAAGAGACCCAGTACTTC.

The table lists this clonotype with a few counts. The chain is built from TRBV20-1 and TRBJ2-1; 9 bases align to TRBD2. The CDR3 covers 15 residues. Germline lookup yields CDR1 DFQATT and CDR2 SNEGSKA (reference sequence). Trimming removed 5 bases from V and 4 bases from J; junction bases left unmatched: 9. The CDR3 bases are TGCAGTGCTCTACCCCCCCTAGCGGGGTACAATGAGCAGTTCTTC. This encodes CSALPPLAGYNEQFF.